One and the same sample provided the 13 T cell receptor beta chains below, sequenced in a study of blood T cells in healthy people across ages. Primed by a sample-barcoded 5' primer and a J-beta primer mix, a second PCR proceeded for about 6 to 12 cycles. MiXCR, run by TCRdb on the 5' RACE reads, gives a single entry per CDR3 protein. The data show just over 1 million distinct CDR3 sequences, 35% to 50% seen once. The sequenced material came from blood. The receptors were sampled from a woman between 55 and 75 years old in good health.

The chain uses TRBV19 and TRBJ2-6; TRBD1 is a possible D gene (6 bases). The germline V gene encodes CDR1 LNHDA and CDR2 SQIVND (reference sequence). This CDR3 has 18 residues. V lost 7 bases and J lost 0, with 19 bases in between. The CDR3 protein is CASIGPGTLNSGANVLTF. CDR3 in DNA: TGTGCCAGTATCGGCCCCGGGACACTAAACTCTGGGGCCAACGTCCTGACTTTC.

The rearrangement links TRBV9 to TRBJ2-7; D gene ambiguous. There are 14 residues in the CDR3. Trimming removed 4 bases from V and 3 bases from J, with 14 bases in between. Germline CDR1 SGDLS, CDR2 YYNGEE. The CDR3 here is CASSFRPDLYEQYF. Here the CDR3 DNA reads TGTGCCAGCAGCTTCCGGCCCGATCTCTACGAGCAGTACTTC. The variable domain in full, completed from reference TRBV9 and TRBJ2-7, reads DSGVTQTPKHLITATGQRVTLRCSPRSGDLSVYWYQQSLDQGLQFLIQYYNGEERAKGNILERFSAQQFPDLHSELNLSSLELGDSALYFCASSFRPDLYEQYFGPGTRLTVT.

The CDR3 sequence: CASSRRTGLSNSPLHF. The CDR3 bases are TGTGCCAGCAGCCGCCGGACAGGGTTGTCCAATTCACCCCTCCACTTT. V is TRBV6-2 or TRBV6-3 and J is TRBJ1-6; 8 bases match TRBD1. This CDR3 has 16 amino acids. The V gene end was trimmed by 6 bases and the J gene end by 7 bases; junction bases not matched to a gene: 11. Germline CDR1 MNHEY, CDR2 SVGEGT.

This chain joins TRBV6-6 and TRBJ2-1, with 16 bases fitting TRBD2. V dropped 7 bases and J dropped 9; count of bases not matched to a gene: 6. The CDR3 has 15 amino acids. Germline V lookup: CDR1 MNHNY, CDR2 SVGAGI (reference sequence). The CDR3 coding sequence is TGTGCCAGCAAAAAGGGACTAGCGGGAGGGGGTGAGCAGTTCTTC. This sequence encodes CASKKGLAGGGEQFF.

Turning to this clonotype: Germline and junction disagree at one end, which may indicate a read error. The CDR3 here is CTSSQASRDEQYF. The CDR3 DNA reads TGTACCAGCAGCCAAGCGAGTCGGGACGAGCAGTACTTC. This rearrangement joins TRBV4-2 to TRBJ2-4; D unclear. The last part of the DNA fits TRBJ2-7 better; the J call may be wrong. The length of the CDR3 is 13 residues. Germline loops: CDR1 LGHNA, CDR2 YNFKEQ.

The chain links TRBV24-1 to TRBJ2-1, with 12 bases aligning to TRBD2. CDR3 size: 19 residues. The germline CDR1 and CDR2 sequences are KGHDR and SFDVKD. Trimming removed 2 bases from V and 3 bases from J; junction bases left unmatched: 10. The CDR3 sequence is CATSDSSGRDNPRYNEQFF. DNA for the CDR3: TGTGCCACCAGTGATTCTAGCGGGAGGGATAACCCCCGCTACAATGAGCAGTTCTTC.

The CDR3 region is CSPNSGNTDTQYF. CDR3 nucleotides: TGCAGTCCCAATAGCGGGAACACAGATACGCAGTATTTT. The chain carries TRBV20-1 and TRBJ2-3, with 8 bases identical to TRBD2. J gave up 2 bases and V 8 bases, and 6 bases lay outside the gene matches. The CDR3 sequence is 13 residues long. Germline lookup yields CDR1 DFQATT and CDR2 SNEGSKA (reference sequence).

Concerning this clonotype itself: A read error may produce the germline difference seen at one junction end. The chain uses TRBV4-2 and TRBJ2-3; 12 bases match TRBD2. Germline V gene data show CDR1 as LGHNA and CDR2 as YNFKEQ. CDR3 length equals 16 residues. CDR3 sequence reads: CAGSLGLAGYTDTQYF. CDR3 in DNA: TGTGCCGGCAGCTTGGGACTAGCGGGTTACACAGATACGCAGTATTTT.

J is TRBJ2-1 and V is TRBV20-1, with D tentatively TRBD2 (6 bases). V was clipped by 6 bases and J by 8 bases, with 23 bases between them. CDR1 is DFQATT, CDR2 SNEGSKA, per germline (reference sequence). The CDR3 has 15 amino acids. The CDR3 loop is CSARGWDSSPHEQFF. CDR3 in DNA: TGCAGTGCCCGGGGGTGGGACTCCTCGCCCCATGAGCAGTTCTTC.

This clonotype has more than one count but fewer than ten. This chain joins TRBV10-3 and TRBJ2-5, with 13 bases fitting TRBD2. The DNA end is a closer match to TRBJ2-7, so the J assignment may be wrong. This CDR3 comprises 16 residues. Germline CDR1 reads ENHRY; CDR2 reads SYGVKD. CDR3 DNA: TGTGCCATCAGTGCGATACTAGCGGGAGGGCTTGGCGAGCAGTACTTC. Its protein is CAISAILAGGLGEQYF.

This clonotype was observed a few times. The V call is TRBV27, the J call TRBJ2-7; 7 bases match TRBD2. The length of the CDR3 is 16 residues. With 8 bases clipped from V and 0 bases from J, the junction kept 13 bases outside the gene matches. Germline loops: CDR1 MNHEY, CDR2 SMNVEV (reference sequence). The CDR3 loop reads CASQFSARGDSYEQYF. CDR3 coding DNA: TGTGCCAGCCAGTTCAGCGCCCGGGGGGACTCCTACGAGCAGTACTTC.

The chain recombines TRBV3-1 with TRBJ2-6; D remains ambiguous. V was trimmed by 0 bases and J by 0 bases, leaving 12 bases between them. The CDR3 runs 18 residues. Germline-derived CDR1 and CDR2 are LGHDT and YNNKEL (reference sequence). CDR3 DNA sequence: TGTGCCAGCAGCCAAGAGCACGCCTTAGACTCTGGGGCCAACGTCCTGACTTTC. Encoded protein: CASSQEHALDSGANVLTF.

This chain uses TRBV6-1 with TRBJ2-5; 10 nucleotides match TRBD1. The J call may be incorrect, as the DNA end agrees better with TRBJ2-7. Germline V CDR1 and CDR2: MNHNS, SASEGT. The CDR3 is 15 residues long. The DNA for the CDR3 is TGTGCCAGCAGTTTAGACAGGGGGCGAAATCACGAGCAGTACTTC. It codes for CASSLDRGRNHEQYF.